This section outlines one TCR beta chain sequence together with its context. V lost 2 bases to trimming and J lost 3 bases; unmatched junction nucleotides: 0. Germline CDR1 is MNHEY and CDR2 is SVGAGI. This CDR3 region has 13 residues. The sample originates from a study of cytomegalovirus exposure and HLA in healthy donors. The wider study: Among the 300 to 500 genotyped donors, approximately 80% were placed in the Caucasian-associated ancestry cluster.

The PCR used 60 Vbeta and 13 Jbeta primers. Only in-frame clones appear in the TCRdb table, and some are missing; sequencing was by immunoSEQ multiplex PCR. The sample holds 100,000 to 150,000 clones, around 87% seen once. The sequenced sample consisted of PBMCs. The TCR was taken from a woman aged 25 to 39 in good health and CMV-seronegative. V and J are TRBV6-5 and TRBJ2-7; 8 positions agree with TRBD1. CDR3 DNA sequence: TGTGCCAGCAGTTACGACAGGGGCTACGAGCAGTACTTC. It translates to CASSYDRGYEQYF.